What follows is one T cell receptor beta chain and its context. Its antigen is unknown. Per-base quality was not reported, and no clone a single base away is much larger than it. The CDR3 starts with the cysteine, ends with the phenylalanine, and has 14 residues. Only CDR3 DNA is held: 42 bases, read in frame from base 1. Per the germline V gene, KGHSH is the CDR1 and LQKENI is the CDR2. Trimming removed 3 bases from V and 6 bases from J; the gene matches leave 5 bases unexplained. The sample is drawn from a study of T cell clones after liver transplantation (dated by TCRdb to about 2019). Regarding the study in general: ITN030ST, the source of the samples, was a randomized trial that attempted immunosuppression withdrawal within 2 years of liver transplantation. Donor-reactive T cell clones were identified by TCRbeta sequencing following a pre-transplant mixed lymphocyte reaction and were subsequently tracked in post-transplant blood. As an antigen-independent comparator for donor-reactive sequences, third party-reactive TCRbeta sequences were also identified from pre-transplant MLRs. Of the eight recipients, a few were HCV-positive, while the remaining recipients had been transplanted for non-autoimmune, non-viral indications. Subjects received no induction therapy and standard immunosuppression until randomization at 12-24 months post-transplant. Tolerance was defined as complete withdrawal of immunosuppression for at least one year without a rise in liver enzymes beyond twice the upper limit of normal. Blood samples were taken pre-transplant, pre-randomization before withdrawal, and post-randomization after full withdrawal or failed withdrawal. Of the 8 liver transplant recipients making up the studied cohort, 3 were classified as tolerant and 5 as non-tolerant. The full study reports these points: Circulating donor-reactive CD4 TCRbeta sequences fell significantly post-transplant in 5 of 8 subjects, irrespective of tolerance or HCV status. In two subjects, low numbers of available donor cells limited the measurable donor-reactive repertoire. The conclusions were considered preliminary, being limited by small, heterogeneous patient numbers and non-standardized post-transplant time points. The decline in donor-reactive sequences exceeded the decline in third party-reactive sequences, suggesting partial antigen-specific deletion that was unrelated to withdrawal success. Without allograft tissue specimens, donor-reactive T cells may have migrated into the graft rather than being deleted. Once repertoire turnover was taken into account, donor-reactive detection showed a significant reduction for CD4 in 7 of 8 subjects and for CD8 in 8 of 8.

High-throughput TCRbeta CDR3 sequencing of frozen genomic DNA was performed by immunoSEQ, with PCR amplification, mapping, bias correction and internal controls included. In the paper's pipeline: Only productive rearrangements were retained, with each unique TCRbeta sequence defined by its CDR3 nucleotide sequence together with its V and J gene. For classification of a sequence as donor-reactive, at least 5-fold expansion in CFSE-low cells relative to unstimulated pre-transplant cells and a frequency of at least 0.01% were required. Minimum frequency thresholds were set for each subject on the basis of the unstimulated sample with the lowest template count, so that a detection power of at least 90% was ensured. Jensen-Shannon divergence between the top 1000 TCRbeta sequences after and before transplant was used to measure repertoire turnover. Changes in detection of donor-reactive sequences were assessed with two-sided Fisher's exact tests. TCRdb retrieved this table from immuneACCESS and kept in-frame rearrangements only. Not all clones are present; in checked studies, unresolved V genes account for under half, and no reason is known for the remainder. The V and J calls and the clone size are those of that table, but D and trimming were determined from the DNA. This sample is represented by about 75,000 clones; around four fifths of them were singletons. The top ten clonotypes cover 2.1% of the sample.

Unstimulated PBMCs, after thawing, were stained for CD3, CD4 and CD8 and then FACS-sorted into CD3+CD4+ and CD3+CD8+ populations. Randomization to immunosuppression withdrawal applied to every one of the 8 studied subjects. The Qiagen DNeasy Blood and Tissue Kit was used to isolate genomic DNA. Material: CD4+ T cells from blood, obtained less than 50 months after liver transplant. This chain is built from TRBV18 and TRBJ2-1; 7 bases in between match TRBD2. This TCR was recovered from a human patient who received a liver transplant. Following a transplant, some T lymphocytes may have been derived from the graft donor. For the CDR3, the sequence is CASSPMSGGNEQFF. The sequenced DNA is TGTGCCAGCTCACCTATGTCGGGGGGCAATGAGCAGTTCTTC.